Described below is a single T cell receptor beta chain sequence and its context. Germline assignment: CDR1 WNHNN and CDR2 SYGVQD (reference sequence). V was cut by 3 bases and J by 3 bases, with 9 bases left in between. The CDR3 runs 13 residues. These data are taken from a study of shared T cell receptors in the human thymus. Only in-frame clones appear in the TCRdb table, and some are missing; sequencing was by immunoSEQ multiplex PCR. The sample lists 600,000 or so clones, approximately 87% occurring once. These data were likewise used in another study, on human thymus T cells. That source reports: During corrective heart surgery, resections were taken, and the thymus tissue came from them.

Sequencing was done on a sample of thymocytes. This TCR came from a boy less than two years old with a congenital heart defect. The rearrangement links TRBV10-1 to TRBJ2-7; D is ambiguous. Written as DNA, the CDR3 is TGCGCCAGCAGTGAAAAAGAGATCTACGAGCAGTACTTC. Protein product: CASSEKEIYEQYF.